What follows are 8 T cell receptor beta chains derived from one specimen sequenced in a study of blood T cell repertoires in COVID-19. Profiling relied on immunoSEQ multiplex PCR, and the TCRdb table lists in-frame clones only, not all of them. The sample has 110,000 to 150,000 clones; over 75% are singletons. The sequencing input was peripheral blood. The receptors shown here come from a woman aged 55 to 70 with active COVID-19.

This chain connects TRBV6-1 to TRBJ2-3; perhaps TRBD1 as D (5 bases). The V end was cut by 0 bases, the J end by 0 bases, with 13 bases between. The CDR3 spans 17 residues. Germline CDR1 is MNHNS and CDR2 is SASEGT. This CDR3 is CASSEANRQVSTDTQYF. CDR3 in DNA: TGTGCCAGCAGTGAAGCTAACAGGCAGGTTAGCACAGATACGCAGTATTTT.

The rearrangement joins TRBV28 to TRBJ2-1; 9 bases map to TRBD1. Per the germline V gene, CDR1 is MDHEN and CDR2 is SYDVKM. This CDR3 spans 12 amino acids. The junction had 2 bases not matched to a gene; V was cut back by 2 bases and J by 12 bases. Written as DNA, the CDR3 is TGTGCCAGCAGTTTAAAGACAGGGGGGCAGTTCTTC. The encoded protein is CASSLKTGGQFF.

The chain combines TRBV7-2 with TRBJ2-7; 10 nucleotides align to TRBD1. The CDR3 loop spans 13 amino acids. Germline loops: CDR1 SGHTA, CDR2 FQGNSA. The ends lost 10 bases at V and 2 bases at J; junction bases unmatched: 5. CDR3 DNA sequence: TGTGCCACGGGACAGGGGCCAGCCTACGAGCAGTACTTC. The encoded protein is CATGQGPAYEQYF.

The chain couples TRBV6-6 to TRBJ2-7, with 7 bases that match TRBD2. With V trimmed by 8 bases and J by 7 bases, 8 bases remained unmatched. The V gene's germline CDR1 is MNHNY and CDR2 SVGAGI (reference sequence). The CDR3 is 12 residues long. CDR3 nucleotide sequence: TGTGCCAGCTCCTGGGAGGGCGGAGAGCAGTACTTC. This sequence encodes CASSWEGGEQYF.

The V and J genes are TRBV20-1 and TRBJ2-3; D is perhaps TRBD1 (5 bases). CDR3 length equals 11 residues. The V gene's germline CDR1 is DFQATT and CDR2 SNEGSKA (reference sequence). V lost 8 bases and J lost 6, with 12 bases in between. The DNA of the CDR3 is TGCAGTACCCCAAGGGGCGATACGCAGTATTTT. Translating it yields CSTPRGDTQYF.

The V and J genes are TRBV5-4 and TRBJ2-7; D is possibly TRBD1 (6 bases). The germline gives CDR1 SGHNT, CDR2 YYREEE (reference sequence). The CDR3 is 16 residues long. Trimming left V 0 bases short and J 5 bases short, with 18 bases between. The CDR3 loop reads CASSLARTAEIHEQYF. The CDR3 DNA reads TGTGCCAGCAGCTTGGCCCGGACAGCCGAAATTCACGAGCAGTACTTC.

CDR3 residues: CASSIRDYQGAGNQPQHF. The CDR3 region has the DNA TGTGCCAGTAGTATAAGGGACTACCAGGGGGCTGGCAATCAGCCCCAGCATTTT. The chain recombines TRBV19 with TRBJ1-5; 8 bases are a match to TRBD1. The CDR3 has 18 amino acids. Germline values: CDR1 LNHDA, CDR2 SQIVND (reference sequence). J lost 2 bases, V lost 2 bases, and 11 bases had no gene match.

The genes are TRBV28 and TRBJ2-7; tentatively, D is TRBD2 (6 bases). The germline V gene encodes CDR1 MDHEN and CDR2 SYDVKM. The CDR3 extends over 15 amino acids. V shed 5 bases and J shed 2 bases, with 16 bases lying between them. The CDR3 loop is CASSPGTGGPYEQYF. The CDR3 DNA is TGTGCCAGCAGTCCTGGGACTGGCGGCCCCTACGAGCAGTACTTC.